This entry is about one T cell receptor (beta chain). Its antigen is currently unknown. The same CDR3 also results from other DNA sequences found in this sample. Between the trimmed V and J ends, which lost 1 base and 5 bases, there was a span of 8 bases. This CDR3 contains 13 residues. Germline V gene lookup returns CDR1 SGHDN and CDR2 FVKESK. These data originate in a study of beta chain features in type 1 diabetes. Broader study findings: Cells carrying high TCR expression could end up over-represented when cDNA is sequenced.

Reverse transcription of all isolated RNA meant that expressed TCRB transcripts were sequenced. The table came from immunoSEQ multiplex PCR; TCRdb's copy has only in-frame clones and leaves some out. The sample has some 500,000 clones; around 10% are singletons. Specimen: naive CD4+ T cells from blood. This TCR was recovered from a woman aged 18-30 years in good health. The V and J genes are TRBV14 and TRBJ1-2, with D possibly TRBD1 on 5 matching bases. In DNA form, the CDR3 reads TGTGCCAGCAGCCAAGGGCAGGGATATGGCTACACCTTC. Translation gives CASSQGQGYGYTF.